One and the same sample provided the 19 T cell receptor beta chains below, sequenced in a study of CD8 T cells in ankylosing spondylitis. Broader study findings: Characteristic, it appeared, of ankylosing spondylitis blood was a TCR beta motif of roughly eight highly homologous variants.

In TCRdb, the 5' RACE reads were re-called with MiXCR into one record per CDR3 protein. This table holds roughly 450,000 distinct CDR3 sequences, roughly 26% found once. Which antigens these TCRs recognize remains unknown. The sequenced material came from blood, either unsorted or a sorted T cell fraction (not recorded which). The receptors shown here come from a male donor with ankylosing spondylitis.

This chain joins TRBV4-1 and TRBJ1-2; a weak D match, TRBD1 (6 bases). Germline V lookup: CDR1 MGHRA, CDR2 YSYEKL. The CDR3 contains 16 residues. The V gene lost 1 base and the J gene lost 1 base, with 13 bases spanning the gap. CDR3 protein: CASSQVPGGGNYGYTF. Here the CDR3 DNA reads TGCGCCAGCAGCCAAGTTCCAGGAGGGGGTAACTATGGCTACACCTTC.

The chain employs TRBV4-1 and TRBJ2-5, with D hard to call. Germline V gene lookup returns CDR1 MGHRA and CDR2 YSYEKL. The V end lost 4 bases, the J end lost 1 base, and 13 bases lay between the germline ends. CDR3 length equals 15 residues. The CDR3 spells CASSPPGWSQETQYF. DNA for the CDR3: TGCGCCAGCAGCCCACCGGGTTGGTCCCAAGAGACCCAGTACTTC.

The chain carries TRBV6-4 and TRBJ1-1; 7 bases fit TRBD1. The CDR3 has 11 amino acids. V lost 3 bases, J lost 11 bases, and 3 bases stayed unmatched. Germline assignment: CDR1 MRHNA and CDR2 SNTAGT. CDR3 amino acids: CASSETGRAFF. Here the CDR3 DNA reads TGTGCCAGCAGTGAGACAGGGAGGGCTTTCTTT.

In nucleotides, the CDR3 is TGTGCCAGCACGGGGGGAGCGGGAGTGATTGGGAATGAGCAGTTCTTC. Protein product: CASTGGAGVIGNEQFF. The chain combines TRBV9 with TRBJ2-1, with 8 bases lining up with TRBD2. CDR1 SGDLS and CDR2 YYNGEE come from the germline V gene. The CDR3 contains 16 residues. Germline trimming cut 6 bases from V and 7 bases from J; bases unmatched to any gene: 15. The whole variable domain, remainder taken from reference TRBV9 and TRBJ2-1, is DSGVTQTPKHLITATGQRVTLRCSPRSGDLSVYWYQQSLDQGLQFLIQYYNGEERAKGNILERFSAQQFPDLHSELNLSSLELGDSALYFCASTGGAGVIGNEQFFGPGTRLTVL.

In this sample, this clonotype turned up a few times. The chain uses TRBV24-1 and TRBJ2-1, with TRBD2 identical over 10 bases. The V gene's germline CDR1 is KGHDR and CDR2 SFDVKD. Trimming removed 3 bases from V and 7 bases from J; junction bases left unmatched: 14. The CDR3 has 18 amino acids. CDR3 nucleotides: TGTGCCACCAGTGATCGCCCTACCGGGACTAGCGTTAAAAATGAGCAGTTCTTC. Protein sequence: CATSDRPTGTSVKNEQFF.

This clonotype was counted a few times. The chain has TRBV29-1 and TRBJ2-1; D is ambiguous. Germline CDR1 reads SQVTM; CDR2 reads ANQGSEA. The CDR3 totals 12 residues. V dropped 2 bases and J dropped 6 bases, with 8 bases sitting between them. The DNA of the CDR3 is TGCAGCGTTGAAAACCGGCCCAATGAGCAGTTCTTC. This translates into CSVENRPNEQFF.

V is TRBV19 and J is TRBJ2-2; D uncertain. Germline CDR1 and CDR2: LNHDA and SQIVND (reference sequence). The CDR3 spans 12 residues. The ends were cut back, 3 bases at V and 6 bases at J, with 5 bases in the middle. CDR3 DNA: TGTGCCAGTAGTATGGATCCCGGGGAGCTGTTTTTT. It is translated as CASSMDPGELFF. The full variable domain, in which reference TRBV19 and TRBJ2-2 provide the parts outside the CDR3, is DGGITQSPKYLFRKEGQNVTLSCEQNLNHDAMYWYRQDPGQGLRLIYYSQIVNDFQKGDIAEGYSVSREKKESFPLTVTSAQKNPTAFYLCASSMDPGELFFGEGSRLTVL.

The chain is built from TRBV20-1 and TRBJ2-2; D uncertain. CDR3 size: 13 residues. Trimming removed 0 bases from V and 8 bases from J, with 10 bases in between. From germline, CDR1 is DFQATT and CDR2 SNEGSKA (reference sequence). In nucleotides, the CDR3 is TGCAGTGCTAGAGATTTGAGGAATGGGGAGCTGTTTTTT. It encodes CSARDLRNGELFF.

V and J are TRBV12-3 or TRBV12-4 and TRBJ2-6; D may be TRBD1 (5 bases). The CDR3 has 14 residues. Trimming removed 6 bases from V and 1 base from J, with 7 bases in between. The CDR3 loop reads CASRPGSGANVLTF. Written as DNA, the CDR3 is TGTGCCAGCAGGCCAGGGTCTGGGGCCAACGTCCTGACTTTC.

The sample holds a few counts of this clonotype. The gene calls are TRBV9 and TRBJ2-1; 11 nucleotides align to TRBD2. Trimming took 4 bases from V and 0 from J; bases not matched to a gene: 15. Germline lookup yields CDR1 SGDLS and CDR2 YYNGEE. The CDR3 totals 20 residues. CDR3 region: CASSLQTSGNPTSSYNEQFF. The CDR3 bases are TGTGCCAGCAGCTTACAGACTAGCGGGAACCCGACGAGCTCCTACAATGAGCAGTTCTTC.

This rearrangement joins TRBV24-1 to TRBJ2-7, with D tentatively TRBD2 (5 bases). Germline-derived CDR1 and CDR2 are KGHDR and SFDVKD. This CDR3 is 14 amino acids long. The V and J ends lost 1 base and 6 bases respectively, with 12 bases between them. The CDR3 bases are TGTGCCACCAGTGATTTAGGCGAGGGAAGCGAGCAGTACGTC. This sequence encodes CATSDLGEGSEQYV.

The rearrangement links TRBV21-1 to TRBJ2-2; the table's D gene call, TRBD1, was not cross checked with the DNA. TRBV21-1 is given as a pseudogene. The CDR3 has 15 residues. Here the CDR3 reads CASSKTYREAGELFF. The CDR3 bases are TGTGCCAGCAGCAAAACGTACAGGGAGGCCGGGGAGCTGTTTTTT.

This clonotype was counted only a few times. The CDR3 loop is CASSRQPSGSYNEQFF. The CDR3 region has the DNA TGTGCCAGCTCACGACAGCCTAGCGGCTCCTACAATGAGCAGTTCTTC. V usage is TRBV18 and J usage is TRBJ2-1; 7 nucleotides agree with TRBD2. Trimming removed 4 bases from V and 0 bases from J; junction bases left unmatched: 6. The CDR3 is made up of 16 amino acids. The germline CDR1 and CDR2 sequences are KGHSH and LQKENI.

The DNA of the CDR3 is TGTGCCAGCAGCCAGTCAGTTACTAACTATGGCTACACCTTC. It specifies CASSQSVTNYGYTF. The chain uses TRBV3-1 and TRBJ1-2; D unclear. CDR3 length equals 14 residues. From germline, CDR1 is LGHDT and CDR2 YNNKEL (reference sequence). Trimming removed 3 bases from V and 0 bases from J, with 8 bases in between.

This clonotype was observed a few times. The rearrangement links TRBV7-2 to TRBJ1-2; no clear D. The CDR3 extends over 12 amino acids. V dropped 5 bases and J dropped 5 bases, with 9 bases sitting between them. Germline CDR1 and CDR2: SGHTA and FQGNSA. The CDR3 is CASSHRRYGYTF. As DNA, the CDR3 is TGTGCCAGCAGCCACAGAAGGTATGGCTACACCTTC.

This clonotype was seen more than once but under ten times. The chain joins TRBV9 to TRBJ2-2; D is undetermined. Trimming left V 7 bases short and J 0 bases short, with 7 bases between. This CDR3 spans 13 amino acids. CDR1 and CDR2 (germline): SGDLS, YYNGEE. The CDR3 sequence is CASGNPNTGELFF. The CDR3 DNA reads as TGTGCCAGCGGTAACCCGAACACCGGGGAGCTGTTTTTT.

This sequence joins TRBV20-1 and TRBJ2-7, with a possible D match to TRBD1 (6 bases). Trimming removed 6 bases at V and 1 base at J, with 16 bases between. The CDR3 extends over 14 amino acids. CDR1 and CDR2 from the germline V gene are DFQATT and SNEGSKA (reference sequence). The CDR3 DNA reads TGCAGTGCCCGGCGGCAGGGGAAATCCTACGAGCAGTACTTC. Translated: CSARRQGKSYEQYF.

This clonotype appeared a few times. V gene TRBV2 combines with J gene TRBJ2-7; D possibly corresponds to TRBD1 (5 bases). Between the trimmed V and J ends, which lost 5 bases and 2 bases, there was a span of 10 bases. Germline V gene data show CDR1 as SNHLY and CDR2 as FYNNEI. The length of the CDR3 is 13 residues. CDR3 bases: TGTGCCAGCAGTCCCGACAGAGCCTACGAGCAGTACTTC. Translation gives CASSPDRAYEQYF. The whole variable domain, filled in from reference TRBV2 and TRBJ2-7, reads EPEVTQTPSHQVTQMGQEVILRCVPISNHLYFYWYRQILGQKVEFLVSFYNNEISEKSEIFDDQFSVERPDGSNFTLKIRSTKLEDSAMYFCASSPDRAYEQYFGPGTRLTVT.

The chain joins TRBV12-3 or TRBV12-4 to TRBJ1-1, with D possibly being TRBD1 (5 bases). There are 18 residues in the CDR3. Trimming stripped 11 bases from V and 4 bases from J, with 32 bases between. CDR3 region: CAFSLEAGHRGSSTEAFF. CDR3 in DNA: TGTGCCTTCAGTTTAGAGGCGGGGCACAGAGGCTCAAGCACTGAAGCTTTCTTT.